One and the same sample provided the 10 T cell receptor beta chains below, sequenced in a study of identifying expanded T cells in peripheral blood (dated by TCRdb to about 2019). To prepare the library, the immunoSEQ multiplex PCR assay was applied. The source is immuneACCESS, and TCRdb retained only in-frame sequences with V and J called. Part of the clones is not carried over; for the studies checked, unresolved V genes explain less than half of this, and the remainder is unexplained. This sample holds about 94,000 clones; 70% to 90% were observed only once. Less than 6% of the sample belongs to the ten largest clones. Sequenced sample: blood. The receptor set was obtained from a person between 18 and 75 years old in good health.

V usage is TRBV5-1 and J usage is TRBJ1-4; no clear D gene. V lost 0 bases and J 11 bases, leaving 17 bases between the germline ends. CDR3 length equals 15 residues. Germline loops: CDR1 SGHRS, CDR2 YFSETQ. CDR3 DNA sequence: TGCGCCAGCAGCTTGGCCGCGGACGGCAATGGGAAACTGTTTTTT. Amino acid sequence: CASSLAADGNGKLFF.

This clone occurred once. The rearrangement links TRBV10-1 to TRBJ1-1; possibly TRBD1 for D (5 bases). Germline values: CDR1 WNHNN, CDR2 SYGVQD (reference sequence). Between the trimmed V and J ends, which lost 3 bases and 1 base, there was a span of 12 bases. There are 15 residues in the CDR3. The CDR3 DNA is TGCGCCAGCAGTGATTCTTCTAGGGGGAACACTGAAGCTTTCTTT. It translates to CASSDSSRGNTEAFF.

This clone has a single count. The chain has TRBV30 and TRBJ2-3, with 10 bases identical to TRBD2. This CDR3 spans 17 amino acids. V gave up 3 bases and J gave up 4 bases; unmatched junction bases: 13. CDR1 and CDR2 from the germline V gene are GTSNPN and SVGIG (reference sequence). In nucleotides, the CDR3 is TGTGCCTGGAGATGGGTAACAGCGGGAGGGCGCTCAGATACGCAGTATTTT. This sequence encodes CAWRWVTAGGRSDTQYF.

V usage is TRBV27 and J usage is TRBJ2-1, with D possibly matching TRBD1 (6 bases). The CDR3 is 15 amino acids. Trimming took 2 bases from V and 4 from J, leaving 12 bases between them. Germline values: CDR1 MNHEY, CDR2 SMNVEV (reference sequence). The CDR3 nucleotides read TGTGCCAGCAGTTTACAGGACAGTCCATACAATGAGCAGTTCTTC. Translating gives CASSLQDSPYNEQFF.

The rearrangement joins TRBV19 to TRBJ2-7; no reliable D call. There are 14 residues in the CDR3. The germline CDR1 and CDR2 sequences are LNHDA and SQIVND (reference sequence). With 3 bases removed from V and 2 bases from J, the gap between germline ends came to 11 bases. In DNA form, the CDR3 reads TGTGCCAGTAGTATTGCGGCAGAGACCTACGAGCAGTACTTC. This encodes CASSIAAETYEQYF.

This chain links TRBV5-1 with TRBJ1-3, with unresolved D. Germline lookup yields CDR1 SGHRS and CDR2 YFSETQ. The CDR3 loop spans 15 amino acids. V was shortened by 3 bases and J by 0 bases, with 10 bases between the two germline ends. The CDR3 spells CASSSTPLSGNTIYF. Written as DNA, the CDR3 is TGCGCCAGCAGCTCGACACCGCTCTCTGGAAACACCATATATTTT. Drawing the rest from reference TRBV5-1 and TRBJ1-3, the complete variable domain is KAGVTQTPRYLIKTRGQQVTLSCSPISGHRSVSWYQQTPGQGLQFLFEYFSETQRNKGNFPGRFSGRQFSNSRSEMNVSTLELGDSALYLCASSSTPLSGNTIYFGEGSWLTVV.

The chain combines TRBV6-5 with TRBJ2-7, with 8 bases matching TRBD2. Germline V CDR1 and CDR2: MNHEY, SVGAGI. Germline trimming cut 5 bases from V and 1 base from J; bases unmatched to any gene: 4. The length of the CDR3 is 14 residues. The CDR3 reads CASSLAGASYEQYF. CDR3 nucleotides: TGTGCCAGCAGTCTAGCGGGTGCTTCCTACGAGCAGTACTTC.

CDR3 sequence (DNA): TGTGCCAGCAGCTTGGCCTGGCCCGACGGGGGCTACACCTTC. This sequence encodes CASSLAWPDGGYTF. The chain has TRBV5-6 and TRBJ1-2; D gene uncertain. The CDR3 sequence is 14 residues long. CDR1 and CDR2 from the germline V gene are SGHDT and YYEEEE. With 0 bases removed from V and 8 bases from J, the gap between germline ends came to 14 bases.

This chain joins TRBV5-4 and TRBJ2-7; D is possibly TRBD1 (6 bases). V was trimmed by 4 bases and J by 6 bases, leaving 11 bases between them. The CDR3 loop spans 12 amino acids. CDR1 SGHNT and CDR2 YYREEE come from the germline V gene (reference sequence). The CDR3 sequence: CASSEQGSEQYF. The CDR3 nucleotides read TGTGCCAGCAGCGAACAGGGATCCGAGCAGTACTTC.

V and J are TRBV5-8 and TRBJ2-1; 14 nucleotides match TRBD2. This CDR3 region has 15 residues. CDR1 and CDR2 from the germline V gene are SGHTS and YDEGEE. The trim removed 0 bases at V and 9 bases at J, leaving 2 bases unmatched. The CDR3 DNA sequence: TGTGCCAGCAGCTTGGCCGGGACTAGCGGGAGTGAGCAGTTCTTC. Protein: CASSLAGTSGSEQFF. The full variable domain, its missing parts supplied by reference TRBV5-8 and TRBJ2-1, is EAGVTQSPTHLIKTRGQQATLRCSPISGHTSVYWYQQALGLGLQFLLWYDEGEERNRGNFPPRFSGRQFPNYSSELNVNALELEDSALYLCASSLAGTSGSEQFFGPGTRLTVL.